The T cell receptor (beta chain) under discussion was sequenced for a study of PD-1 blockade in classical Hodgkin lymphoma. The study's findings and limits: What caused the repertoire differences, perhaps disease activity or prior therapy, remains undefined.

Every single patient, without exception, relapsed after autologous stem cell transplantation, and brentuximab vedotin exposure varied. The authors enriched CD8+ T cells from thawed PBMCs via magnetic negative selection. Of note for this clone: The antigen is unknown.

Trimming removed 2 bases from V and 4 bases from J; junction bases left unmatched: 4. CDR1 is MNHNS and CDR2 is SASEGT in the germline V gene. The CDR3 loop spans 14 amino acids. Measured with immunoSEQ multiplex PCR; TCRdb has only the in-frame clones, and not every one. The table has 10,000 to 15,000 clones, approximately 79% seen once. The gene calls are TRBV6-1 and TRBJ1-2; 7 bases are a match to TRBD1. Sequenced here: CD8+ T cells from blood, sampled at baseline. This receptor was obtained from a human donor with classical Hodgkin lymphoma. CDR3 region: CASSEQGQTYGYTF. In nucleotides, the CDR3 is TGTGCCAGCAGTGAACAGGGACAGACCTATGGCTACACCTTC.